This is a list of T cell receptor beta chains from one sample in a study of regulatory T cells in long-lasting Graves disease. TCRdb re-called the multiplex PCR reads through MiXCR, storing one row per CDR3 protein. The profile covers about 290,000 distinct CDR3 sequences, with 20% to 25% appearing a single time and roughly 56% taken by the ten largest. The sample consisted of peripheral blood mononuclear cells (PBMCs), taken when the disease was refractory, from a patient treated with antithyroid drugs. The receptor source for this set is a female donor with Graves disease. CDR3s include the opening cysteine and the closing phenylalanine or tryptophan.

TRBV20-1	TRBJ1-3	CSTTKADSGNTIYF
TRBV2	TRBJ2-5	CASSYRDREETQYF
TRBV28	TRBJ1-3	CASSGTGILSGNTIYF
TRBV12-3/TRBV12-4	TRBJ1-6	CASSSGGESSPLHF
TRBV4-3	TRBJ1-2	CASSQDASIFYGYAF
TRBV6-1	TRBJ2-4	CASRTGFSAKNIQYF
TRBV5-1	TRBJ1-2	CASSGQGSGYGYTF
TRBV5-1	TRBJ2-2	CASRMGQGTGELFF
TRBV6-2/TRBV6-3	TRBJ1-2	CASSELTEYGYTF
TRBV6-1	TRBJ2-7	CASRRGAGGVYEQYF
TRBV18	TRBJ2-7	CASSPRLAEGPEQYF
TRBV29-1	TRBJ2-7	CSVLSVDEQYF
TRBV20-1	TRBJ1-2	CSASEQFPPPGQFFYGYTF
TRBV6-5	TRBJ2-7	CASSYSPRLGQTSGMFYEQYF
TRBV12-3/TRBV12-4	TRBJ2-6	CASSPPRATGANVLTF
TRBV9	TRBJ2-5	CASSVSGTSDQETQYF
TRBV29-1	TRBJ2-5	CSVPQQPTQYF
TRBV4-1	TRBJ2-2	CASRGQANTGELFF